The 29 T cell receptor beta chains below were found in one sample sequenced in a study of identical twins. TCRdb used MiXCR to reprocess the 5' RACE reads, holding one entry per CDR3 protein. The repertoire holds 500,000 or so distinct CDR3 sequences, 12% to 15% seen once, with over 0.5% in the top ten. These data also formed part of another study, on yellow fever vaccine responses in identical twins.

Material for sequencing was CD4+ T cells sorted from blood. Every receptor here comes from a woman under 30 in good health.

This clonotype appeared a few times. The J gene is TRBJ2-3, the V gene TRBV14; 7 bases match TRBD1. CDR1 and CDR2 from the germline V gene are SGHDN and FVKESK. CDR3 size: 19 residues. The V gene end was trimmed by 3 bases and the J gene end by 3 bases; junction bases not matched to a gene: 18. CDR3 nucleotides: TGTGCCAGCAGCCACATGGGGAGCGAACCGGGACAGTTAACAGATACGCAGTATTTT. Translated: CASSHMGSEPGQLTDTQYF.

In this sample, this clonotype turned up a few times. The chain couples TRBV10-3 to TRBJ1-5, with 8 bases matching TRBD1. The CDR3 extends over 12 amino acids. Germline V gene lookup returns CDR1 ENHRY and CDR2 SYGVKD. With V trimmed by 10 bases and J by 4 bases, 3 bases remained unmatched. CDR3 sequence reads: CATQGGNQPQHF. The CDR3 bases are TGTGCCACACAGGGGGGTAATCAGCCCCAGCATTTT.

V is TRBV7-9 and J is TRBJ2-2, with D maybe TRBD1 (5 bases). CDR1 and CDR2 (germline): SEHNR, FQNEAQ (reference sequence). V lost 1 base and J lost 1, with 7 bases in between. The length of the CDR3 is 15 residues. CDR3 in amino acids: CASSLGQKNTGELFF. As DNA, the CDR3 is TGTGCCAGCAGCTTAGGACAGAAGAACACCGGGGAGCTGTTTTTT.

This rearrangement joins TRBV14 to TRBJ2-1, with 11 bases fitting TRBD2. The CDR3 runs 18 residues. The germline V gene encodes CDR1 SGHDN and CDR2 FVKESK. V dropped 4 bases and J dropped 0; count of bases not matched to a gene: 8. CDR3 loop: CASSRITSGRTSYNEQFF. The CDR3 DNA is TGTGCCAGCAGCCGTATAACTAGCGGGAGAACCTCCTACAATGAGCAGTTCTTC.

This clonotype was picked up a small number of times. The chain combines TRBV28 with TRBJ2-1, with D hard to call. Germline V gives CDR1 MDHEN, CDR2 SYDVKM. The CDR3 spans 13 residues. Trimming left V 3 bases short and J 6 bases short, with 9 bases between. The CDR3 region is CASSLLAPNEQFF. CDR3 sequence (DNA): TGTGCCAGCAGTTTGTTAGCCCCCAATGAGCAGTTCTTC.

J is TRBJ2-5 and V is TRBV20-1; D may match TRBD1 or TRBD2 (5 bases each). The CDR3 has 14 residues. V dropped 4 bases and J dropped 3 bases, with 15 bases sitting between them. Looked up from germline, CDR1 is DFQATT and CDR2 is SNEGSKA (reference sequence). The CDR3 DNA sequence: TGCAGTGCTACCCTTCTCCAGGGAGAAGAGACCCAGTACTTC. Its translation: CSATLLQGEETQYF.

This clonotype was found a few times. V and J are TRBV3-1 and TRBJ2-1; 7 bases are shared with TRBD1. The CDR3 has 15 amino acids. The V and J ends lost 4 bases and 3 bases, in that order; junction bases with no gene match: 6. The germline CDR1 and CDR2 sequences are LGHDT and YNNKEL (reference sequence). CDR3 bases: TGTGCCAGCAGCCCCATCCGGGACAGCTACAATGAGCAGTTCTTC. Encoded protein: CASSPIRDSYNEQFF.

This rearrangement joins TRBV7-2 to TRBJ2-7, with D perhaps given as TRBD1 or TRBD2 (5 bases each). CDR3 length equals 14 residues. The ends were cut back, 1 base at V and 6 bases at J, with 13 bases in the middle. The germline V gene encodes CDR1 SGHTA and CDR2 FQGNSA. The CDR3 loop reads CASSLGPPGGEQYF. In nucleotides, the CDR3 is TGTGCCAGCAGCTTAGGGCCTCCTGGGGGCGAGCAGTACTTC.

This clonotype showed up just a few times. The gene calls are TRBV6-2 or TRBV6-3 and TRBJ2-1; D may be TRBD1 or TRBD2 (5 bases each). The CDR3 has 14 residues. Between the trimmed V and J ends, which lost 2 bases and 9 bases, there was a span of 14 bases. CDR1 is MNHEY, CDR2 SVGEGT, per germline. The CDR3 loop reads CASSYNSGGTEQFF. CDR3 bases: TGTGCCAGCAGTTACAACAGTGGGGGTACTGAGCAGTTCTTC.

DNA for the CDR3: TGTGCCAGCAGTTCGGGACAGGGGGTGAGTGAGCAGTTCTTC. Its translation: CASSSGQGVSEQFF. V is TRBV28 and J is TRBJ2-1, with 11 positions matching TRBD1. There are 14 residues in the CDR3. Germline lookup yields CDR1 MDHEN and CDR2 SYDVKM. V was pared by 4 bases and J by 9 bases, with 5 bases of the junction left unmatched. Full variable domain (remainder filled in from reference TRBV28 and TRBJ2-1): DVKVTQSSRYLVKRTGEKVFLECVQDMDHENMFWYRQDPGLGLRLIYFSYDVKMKEKGDIPEGYSVSREKKERFSLILESASTNQTSMYLCASSSGQGVSEQFFGPGTRLTVL.

The rearrangement links TRBV2 to TRBJ1-2; maybe TRBD1 (5 bases). Germline V gives CDR1 SNHLY, CDR2 FYNNEI. Trimming removed 6 bases from V and 6 bases from J, with 17 bases in between. The CDR3 extends over 14 amino acids. CDR3 sequence: CASRVDSDPNGYTF. The CDR3 DNA reads as TGTGCCAGCAGGGTAGACAGCGACCCCAATGGCTACACCTTC.

This clonotype was recorded at least ten times. The rearrangement uses TRBV12-3 or TRBV12-4 and TRBJ2-3, with D maybe TRBD2 (5 bases). Trimming took 6 bases from V and 0 from J, leaving 13 bases between them. The CDR3 runs 15 residues. The CDR3 DNA sequence: TGTGCCAGCAGACCTTCAGCGGATAGCACAGATACGCAGTATTTT. Translation: CASRPSADSTDTQYF.

This clonotype was detected a few times. The CDR3 spells CASSLAGGYYNEQFF. The CDR3 DNA reads TGCGCCAGCAGCTTGGCAGGGGGCTACTACAATGAGCAGTTCTTC. This chain joins TRBV5-1 and TRBJ2-1; 8 bases are a match to TRBD1. Germline CDR1 is SGHRS and CDR2 is YFSETQ. CDR3 length equals 15 residues. V shed 0 bases and J 3 bases; nucleotides not matched to a gene: 2.

This clonotype was seen only a few times. The rearrangement links TRBV4-2 to TRBJ2-7; no clear D gene. Trimming took 2 bases from V and 3 from J, leaving 8 bases between them. The CDR3 consists of 13 residues. Germline lookup yields CDR1 LGHNA and CDR2 YNFKEQ. The CDR3 protein is CASSQPPYYEQYF. DNA of the CDR3: TGTGCCAGCAGCCAACCTCCCTACTACGAGCAGTACTTC.

The CDR3 DNA reads as TGCGCCAGCAGCCAAGGGGGCTGGAACGGTTACGAGCAGTACTTC. Protein: CASSQGGWNGYEQYF. The chain couples TRBV4-1 to TRBJ2-7, with D possibly being TRBD1 (5 bases). The germline gives CDR1 MGHRA, CDR2 YSYEKL. The CDR3 sequence is 15 residues long. V was cut by 1 base and J by 4 bases, with 14 bases left in between.

The table lists this clonotype with a few counts. The chain has TRBV7-8 and TRBJ2-1; the match to TRBD2 covers 9 bases. The germline gives CDR1 SGHVS, CDR2 FQNEAQ. This CDR3 comprises 15 residues. V trimming: 7 bases; J trimming: 6 bases; junction bases outside the gene matches: 10. The CDR3 DNA reads as TGTGCCAGCATCAGTCTGGGACTAGCCTCCAATGAGCAGTTCTTC. It encodes CASISLGLASNEQFF.

The J gene is TRBJ1-1, the V gene TRBV19, with D possibly TRBD1 on 5 matching bases. With 3 bases removed from V and 7 bases from J, the gap between germline ends came to 12 bases. The CDR3 contains 13 residues. The germline V gene encodes CDR1 LNHDA and CDR2 SQIVND (reference sequence). In nucleotides, the CDR3 is TGTGCCAGTAGTATTACGTCAGGGAATGAAGCTTTCTTT. It codes for CASSITSGNEAFF.

The CDR3 is CSAKQLVVADTQYF. The CDR3 DNA reads TGCAGTGCGAAACAACTAGTTGTCGCAGATACGCAGTATTTT. The chain has TRBV20-1 and TRBJ2-3; D perhaps matches TRBD2 (5 bases). The CDR3 has 14 residues. Trimming removed 6 bases from V and 4 bases from J, with 17 bases in between. Germline V gives CDR1 DFQATT, CDR2 SNEGSKA (reference sequence).

V is TRBV30 and J is TRBJ2-7; D uncertain. Germline V gene data show CDR1 as GTSNPN and CDR2 as SVGIG (reference sequence). The V end was cut by 2 bases, the J end by 6 bases, with 8 bases between. The CDR3 runs 11 residues. The CDR3 sequence is CAWSPDSEQYF. The CDR3 bases are TGTGCCTGGAGTCCAGACTCCGAGCAGTACTTC.

V is TRBV2 and J is TRBJ2-1; D might be TRBD2 (8 bases). The CDR3 loop spans 15 amino acids. V lost 5 bases, J lost 2 bases, and 13 bases lay in between. Per the germline V gene, CDR1 is SNHLY and CDR2 is FYNNEI. CDR3 bases: TGTGCCAGCAGTCGACAGGGACTAGCCTACAATGAGCAGTTCTTC. Protein product: CASSRQGLAYNEQFF.

This clonotype was counted at least ten times. The chain joins TRBV28 to TRBJ2-7; TRBD2 might be the D (5 bases). CDR3 size: 13 residues. V lost 5 bases, J lost 7 bases, and 15 bases lay in between. CDR1 MDHEN and CDR2 SYDVKM come from the germline V gene. The CDR3, as DNA: TGTGCCAGCAGTCCCCCGGGGTCGAGGGAGCAGTACTTC. Amino acid sequence: CASSPPGSREQYF.

This clonotype was picked up a small number of times. The rearrangement uses TRBV10-3 and TRBJ2-7, with 9 nucleotides matching TRBD1. There are 14 residues in the CDR3. V shed 6 bases, J shed 3 bases, and the junction held 6 bases outside the gene matches. CDR1 is ENHRY, CDR2 SYGVKD, per germline. The CDR3 bases are TGTGCCATCAGCAGACAGGGGGGAAACTACGAGCAGTACTTC. It codes for CAISRQGGNYEQYF.

This chain connects TRBV5-6 to TRBJ2-1; 12 nucleotides align to TRBD2. Per germline, CDR1 SGHDT and CDR2 YYEEEE. The V gene end was trimmed by 0 bases and the J gene end by 7 bases; junction bases not matched to a gene: 5. The CDR3 runs 16 residues. The CDR3 loop reads CASSLAASGGVNEQFF. DNA for the CDR3: TGTGCCAGCAGCTTGGCCGCTAGCGGGGGGGTGAATGAGCAGTTCTTC.

This clonotype was found many times. The chain has TRBV7-9 and TRBJ1-2; a weak D match, TRBD1 (6 bases). V was trimmed by 2 bases and J by 0 bases, leaving 10 bases between them. Germline lookup yields CDR1 SEHNR and CDR2 FQNEAQ (reference sequence). The CDR3 totals 15 residues. The CDR3 DNA reads TGTGCCAGCAGCTTACAGGGGTCGACTAACTATGGCTACACCTTC. It translates to CASSLQGSTNYGYTF.

This clonotype was recorded a few times. This chain uses TRBV7-2 with TRBJ2-4; D remains unclear. The CDR3 covers 16 residues. Per germline, CDR1 SGHTA and CDR2 FQGNSA. V was clipped by 4 bases and J by 2 bases, with 15 bases between them. The CDR3 DNA follows: TGTGCCAGCAGCTCCCGTGAGTTAGGAACCAAAAACATTCAGTACTTC. Protein product: CASSSRELGTKNIQYF.

The gene calls are TRBV2 and TRBJ2-6; unclear D gene. The CDR3 has 14 amino acids. Trimming pared 6 bases from V and 2 bases from J, leaving 8 bases between. Germline values: CDR1 SNHLY, CDR2 FYNNEI. The CDR3 DNA reads as TGTGCCAGCAGCCCTCCACCTGGGGCCAACGTCCTGACTTTC. Protein sequence: CASSPPPGANVLTF.

This clonotype was found a few times. CDR3: CASSPGESRDREYF. The CDR3 DNA reads as TGTGCCAGCAGTCCGGGGGAATCCCGGGACAGGGAGTACTTC. The rearrangement uses TRBV27 and TRBJ2-7, with 9 bases matching TRBD1. This CDR3 region has 14 residues. The germline V gene encodes CDR1 MNHEY and CDR2 SMNVEV (reference sequence). Trimming at V came to 5 bases and at J to 11 bases, leaving 13 bases not matched to a gene.

V and J are TRBV11-2 and TRBJ2-1; D might be TRBD2 (5 bases). Germline V gene sequence: CDR1 SGHAT, CDR2 FQNNGV. CDR3 size: 12 residues. The V and J ends lost 7 bases and 13 bases respectively, with 17 bases between them. CDR3 protein: CASTRGGVGQFF. In DNA form, the CDR3 reads TGTGCCAGCACCCGGGGTGGGGTGGGACAGTTCTTC.

The chain recombines TRBV5-6 with TRBJ2-7; D possibly corresponds to TRBD1 (6 bases). The CDR3 length is 15 residues. V was pared by 4 bases and J by 2 bases, with 16 bases between. Germline values: CDR1 SGHDT, CDR2 YYEEEE. CDR3 in amino acids: CASSNQGFPPYEQYF. The CDR3 DNA sequence: TGTGCCAGCAGCAACCAGGGGTTCCCCCCCTACGAGCAGTACTTC.